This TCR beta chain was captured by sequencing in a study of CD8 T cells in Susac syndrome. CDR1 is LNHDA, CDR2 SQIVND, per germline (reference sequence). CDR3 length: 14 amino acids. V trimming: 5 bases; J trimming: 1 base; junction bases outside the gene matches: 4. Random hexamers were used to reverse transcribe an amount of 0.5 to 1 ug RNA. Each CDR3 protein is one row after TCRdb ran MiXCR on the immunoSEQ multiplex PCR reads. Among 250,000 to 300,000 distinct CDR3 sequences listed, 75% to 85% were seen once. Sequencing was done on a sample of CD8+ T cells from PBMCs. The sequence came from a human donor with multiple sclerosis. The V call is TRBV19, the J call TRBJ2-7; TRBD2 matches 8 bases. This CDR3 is CASSLSGKSYEQYF. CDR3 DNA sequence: TGTGCCAGTAGTCTTAGCGGGAAATCCTACGAGCAGTACTTC.